The 6 T cell receptor beta chains in this list originate from one sample, sequenced in a study of T cell changes during pregnancy in multiple sclerosis. Using immunoSEQ multiplex PCR, the repertoire was profiled, and TCRdb retains in-frame clones only, with some absent. The sample contains some 46,000 clones, 85% to 95% of which appear only once. The sample taken for sequencing was peripheral blood. These TCRs come from a female donor with multiple sclerosis, enrolled in a pregnancy study.

This clone was seen only once. V is TRBV6-4 and J is TRBJ2-7; TRBD1 aligns across 9 bases. With 5 bases clipped from V and 0 bases from J, the junction kept 11 bases outside the gene matches. The length of the CDR3 is 17 residues. The germline V gene has CDR1 MRHNA and CDR2 SNTAGT. CDR3 DNA: TGTGCCAGCAGTAATCCCCCCCGGGACAGGGACTCCTACGAGCAGTACTTC. It translates to CASSNPPRDRDSYEQYF.

The table lists this clone with a count of one. This rearrangement joins TRBV11-2 to TRBJ2-7, with 9 bases lining up with TRBD1. In germline, CDR1 is SGHAT, CDR2 FQNNGV. The CDR3 runs to 15 residues. Losses at the gene ends were 5 bases for V and 5 bases for J; bases not matched to a gene: 10. The CDR3 loop reads CASSQPGTGRHEQYF. CDR3 DNA sequence: TGTGCCAGCAGCCAGCCAGGGACAGGGAGACACGAGCAGTACTTC.

This sequence joins TRBV19 and TRBJ2-5; tentative D call: TRBD1 (5 bases). Trimming took 2 bases from V and 2 from J, leaving 15 bases between them. The CDR3 extends over 16 amino acids. Germline V gene sequence: CDR1 LNHDA, CDR2 SQIVND (reference sequence). The CDR3 protein is CASSISTGRRQETQYF. The CDR3 coding sequence is TGTGCCAGTAGTATAAGTACAGGCAGGAGACAAGAGACCCAGTACTTC.

The V gene is TRBV7-9, the J gene TRBJ2-3; 10 bases are shared with TRBD1. Germline-derived CDR1 and CDR2 are SEHNR and FQNEAQ (reference sequence). After removal of 4 bases from V and 6 bases from J, the junction contained 4 bases not matched to a gene. This CDR3 is 14 amino acids long. CDR3 sequence (DNA): TGTGCCAGCAGCTCGACAGGGGGCGCGGATACGCAGTATTTT. Translated: CASSSTGGADTQYF.

The chain joins TRBV7-2 to TRBJ1-1; D unclear. Trimming took off 5 bases at V and 7 bases at J, with 14 bases between the two ends. CDR1 SGHTA and CDR2 FQGNSA come from the germline V gene. This CDR3 spans 13 amino acids. This CDR3 is CASSVTQELEAFF. CDR3 sequence (DNA): TGTGCCAGCAGCGTTACGCAGGAGCTTGAAGCTTTCTTT.

CDR3 coding DNA: TGCGCCAGCAGTGAGCCCAATCAGCCCCAGCATTTT. Amino acids: CASSEPNQPQHF. The chain recombines TRBV10-1 with TRBJ1-5; D unclear. The V end was cut by 2 bases, the J end by 3 bases, with 2 bases between. Looked up from germline, CDR1 is WNHNN and CDR2 is SYGVQD (reference sequence). This CDR3 spans 12 amino acids.